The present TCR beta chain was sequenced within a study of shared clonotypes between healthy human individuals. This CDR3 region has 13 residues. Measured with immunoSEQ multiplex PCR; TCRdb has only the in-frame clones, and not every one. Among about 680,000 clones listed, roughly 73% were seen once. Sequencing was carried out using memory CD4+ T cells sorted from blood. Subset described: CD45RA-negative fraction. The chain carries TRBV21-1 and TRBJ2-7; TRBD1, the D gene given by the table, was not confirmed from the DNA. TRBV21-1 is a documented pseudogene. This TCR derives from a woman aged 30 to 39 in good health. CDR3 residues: CASALRGVHEQYF. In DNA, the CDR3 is TGTGCCAGCGCGCTCAGGGGGGTCCACGAGCAGTACTTC.